This T cell receptor (beta chain) emerged from a study of blood T cell repertoires in COVID-19. Background on the study: Italy, Spain and the United States were the sources of the convalescent and acute COVID-19 samples.

The protocol was immunoSEQ multiplex PCR, while the TCRdb copy is restricted to in-frame clones and leaves out a portion. The data hold roughly 220,000 clones, with more than 75% observed a single time. All enrollees were about 18 to 89 years old and from under 25 US areas. Each participant's cohort was designated according to participant-reported clinical history. This CDR3 is built from 14 residues. Losses at the gene ends were 7 bases for V and 5 bases for J; bases not matched to a gene: 5. From germline, CDR1 is MNHEY and CDR2 SVGAGI. The sequenced sample was PBMCs or T cells enriched from blood (not recorded which). The sequence came from a man aged 25-45 years with acute COVID-19. This chain joins TRBV6-5 and TRBJ1-6, with 7 positions matching TRBD1. CDR3 bases: TGTGCCAGCAAGACGGGACAGAATAATTCACCCCTCCACTTT. This translates into CASKTGQNNSPLHF.